Given below is one T cell receptor beta chain in context. These data belong to a study of cytomegalovirus exposure and HLA in healthy donors. A multiplex PCR was run with 60 Vbeta primers and 13 Jbeta primers. TCRdb keeps only in-frame clones here, not all; method: immunoSEQ multiplex PCR. The data contain 250,000 to 350,000 clones, 80% to 90% of them singletons. CDR1 SGDLS and CDR2 YYNGEE come from the germline V gene. Trimming cost V 0 bases and J 8 bases; bases outside gene matches: 8. The CDR3 consists of 15 residues. Sequenced material: PBMCs. J is TRBJ2-1 and V is TRBV9, with 7 nucleotides matching TRBD2. The clonotype originates from a man aged 35 to 55 in good health and CMV-seropositive. This CDR3 reads CASSVGAGDFDEQFF. CDR3 DNA: TGTGCCAGCAGCGTAGGGGCGGGGGACTTCGATGAGCAGTTCTTC.